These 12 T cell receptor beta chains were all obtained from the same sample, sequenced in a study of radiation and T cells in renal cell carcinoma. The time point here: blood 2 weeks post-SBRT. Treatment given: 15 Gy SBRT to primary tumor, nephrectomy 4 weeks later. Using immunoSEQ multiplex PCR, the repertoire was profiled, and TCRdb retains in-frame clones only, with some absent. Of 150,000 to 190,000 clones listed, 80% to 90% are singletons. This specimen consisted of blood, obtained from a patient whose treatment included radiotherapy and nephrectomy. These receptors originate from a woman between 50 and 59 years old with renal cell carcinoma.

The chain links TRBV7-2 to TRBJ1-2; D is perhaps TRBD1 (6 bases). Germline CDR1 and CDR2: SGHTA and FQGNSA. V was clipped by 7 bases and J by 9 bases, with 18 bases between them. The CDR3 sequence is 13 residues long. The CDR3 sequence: CASTSTRDTRYTF. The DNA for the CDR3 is TGTGCCAGCACCTCGACTAGGGACACTCGCTACACCTTC.

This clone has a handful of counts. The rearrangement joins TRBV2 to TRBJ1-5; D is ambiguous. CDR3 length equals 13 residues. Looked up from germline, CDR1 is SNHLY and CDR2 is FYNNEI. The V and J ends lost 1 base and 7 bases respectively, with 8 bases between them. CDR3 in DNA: TGTGCCAGCAGTGAAGACAACAGACAGCCCCAGCATTTT. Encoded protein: CASSEDNRQPQHF.

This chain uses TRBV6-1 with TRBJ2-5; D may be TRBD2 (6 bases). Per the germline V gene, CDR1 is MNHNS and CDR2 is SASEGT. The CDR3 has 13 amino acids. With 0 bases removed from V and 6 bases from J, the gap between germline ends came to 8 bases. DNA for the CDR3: TGTGCCAGCAGTGAAGCCGGGGGACAGACCCAGTACTTC. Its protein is CASSEAGGQTQYF.

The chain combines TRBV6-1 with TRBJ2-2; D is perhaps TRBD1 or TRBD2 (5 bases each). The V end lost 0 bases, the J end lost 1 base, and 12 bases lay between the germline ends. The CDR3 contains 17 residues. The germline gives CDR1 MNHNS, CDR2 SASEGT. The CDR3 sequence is CASSEAWWGRNTGELFF. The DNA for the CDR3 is TGTGCCAGCAGTGAAGCGTGGTGGGGGAGGAACACCGGGGAGCTGTTTTTT.

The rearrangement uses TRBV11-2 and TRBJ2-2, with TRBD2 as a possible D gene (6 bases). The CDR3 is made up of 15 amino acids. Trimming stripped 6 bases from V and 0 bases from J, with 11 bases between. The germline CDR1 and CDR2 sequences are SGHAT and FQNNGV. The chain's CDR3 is CASSVTGANTGELFF. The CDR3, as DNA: TGTGCCAGCAGTGTAACGGGGGCGAACACCGGGGAGCTGTTTTTT.

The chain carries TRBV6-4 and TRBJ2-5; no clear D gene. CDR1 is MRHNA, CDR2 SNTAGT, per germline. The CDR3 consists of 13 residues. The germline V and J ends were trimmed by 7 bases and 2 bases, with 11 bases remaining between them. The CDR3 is CASTRRDQETQYF. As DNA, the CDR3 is TGTGCCAGCACCCGCCGAGATCAAGAGACCCAGTACTTC.

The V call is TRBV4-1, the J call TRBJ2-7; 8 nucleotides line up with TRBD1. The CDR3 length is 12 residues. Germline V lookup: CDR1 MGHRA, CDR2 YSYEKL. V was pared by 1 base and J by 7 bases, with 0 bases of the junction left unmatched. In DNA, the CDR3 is TGCGCCAGCAGCCAAGGGACAGGGGAGCAGTACTTC. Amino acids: CASSQGTGEQYF.

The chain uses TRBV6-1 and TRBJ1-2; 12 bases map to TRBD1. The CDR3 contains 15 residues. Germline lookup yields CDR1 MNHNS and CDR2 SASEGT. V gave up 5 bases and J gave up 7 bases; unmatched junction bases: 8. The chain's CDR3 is CASSLGTGGEGGYTF. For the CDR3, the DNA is TGTGCCAGCAGTCTCGGGACAGGGGGCGAGGGTGGCTACACCTTC.

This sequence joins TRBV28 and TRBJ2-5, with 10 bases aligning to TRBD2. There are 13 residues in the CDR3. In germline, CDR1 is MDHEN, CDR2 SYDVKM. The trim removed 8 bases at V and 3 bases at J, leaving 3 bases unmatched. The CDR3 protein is CASLLAGEETQYF. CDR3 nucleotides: TGTGCCAGCCTCCTAGCGGGGGAAGAGACCCAGTACTTC.

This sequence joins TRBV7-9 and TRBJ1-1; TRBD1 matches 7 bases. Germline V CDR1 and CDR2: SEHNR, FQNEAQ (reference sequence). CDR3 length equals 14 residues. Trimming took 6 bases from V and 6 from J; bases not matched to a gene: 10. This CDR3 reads CASRQPTGAAEAFF. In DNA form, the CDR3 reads TGTGCCAGCAGACAACCTACAGGGGCCGCTGAAGCTTTCTTT.

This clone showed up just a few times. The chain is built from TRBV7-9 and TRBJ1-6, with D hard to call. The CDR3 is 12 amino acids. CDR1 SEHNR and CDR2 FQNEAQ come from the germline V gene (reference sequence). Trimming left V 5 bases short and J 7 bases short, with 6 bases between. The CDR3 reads CASSLENSPLHF. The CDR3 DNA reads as TGTGCCAGCAGCCTGGAGAATTCACCCCTCCACTTT.

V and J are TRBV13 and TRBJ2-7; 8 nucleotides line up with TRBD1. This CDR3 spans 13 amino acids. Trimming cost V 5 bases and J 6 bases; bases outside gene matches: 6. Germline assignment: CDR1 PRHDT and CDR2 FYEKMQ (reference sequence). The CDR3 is CASSRTGYSEQYF. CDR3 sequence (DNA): TGTGCCAGCAGCCGGACAGGGTACTCCGAGCAGTACTTC.